The 15 T cell receptor beta chains below all came from one sample that was sequenced in a study of shared clonotypes between healthy human individuals. Using immunoSEQ multiplex PCR, the repertoire was profiled, and TCRdb retains in-frame clones only, with some absent. The sample includes under 2,500,000 clones, around 95% of them seen just once. The sequencing input was naive CD4+ T cells sorted from blood. Regarding subset: CD45RA+ positively selected. The receptors shown here come from a man between 18 and 35 years old in good health.

The chain employs TRBV30 and TRBJ1-2; no clear D. Germline CDR1 and CDR2: GTSNPN and SVGIG (reference sequence). The CDR3 totals 13 residues. V lost 3 bases and J lost 2, with 10 bases in between. The CDR3 protein is CAWRSEKNYGYTF. DNA for the CDR3: TGTGCCTGGAGATCCGAGAAAAACTATGGCTACACCTTC.

This sequence joins TRBV14 and TRBJ2-7; D is unresolved. The CDR3 totals 14 residues. V lost 2 bases and J lost 0, with 8 bases in between. Germline V CDR1 and CDR2: SGHDN, FVKESK. The CDR3 nucleotides are TGTGCCAGCAGCCAAACCCCTAGCTCCTACGAGCAGTACTTC. Amino acids: CASSQTPSSYEQYF.

The chain has TRBV7-2 and TRBJ1-3, with TRBD1 as a possible D gene (5 bases). The CDR3 runs 15 residues. Germline assignment: CDR1 SGHTA and CDR2 FQGNSA. Trimming pared 6 bases from V and 0 bases from J, leaving 12 bases between. CDR3 nucleotide sequence: TGTGCCAGCAGTTTGAAGGGGTTCTCTGGAAACACCATATATTTT. Encoded protein: CASSLKGFSGNTIYF. Filled out from reference TRBV7-2 and TRBJ1-3, the complete variable domain reads GAGVSQSPSNKVTEKGKDVELRCDPISGHTALYWYRQSLGQGLEFLIYFQGNSAPDKSGLPSDRFSAERTGGSVSTLTIQRTQQEDSAVYLCASSLKGFSGNTIYFGEGSWLTVV.

The chain has TRBV20-1 and TRBJ2-5; maybe TRBD1 (5 bases). This CDR3 is 11 amino acids long. Per the germline V gene, CDR1 is DFQATT and CDR2 is SNEGSKA (reference sequence). V dropped 8 bases and J dropped 5 bases, with 12 bases sitting between them. The CDR3 region has the DNA TGCAGTCCCCCAGGGTCCGAGACCCAGTACTTC. It yields the protein CSPPGSETQYF.

The chain couples TRBV7-2 to TRBJ2-7; D not resolved. Per germline, CDR1 SGHTA and CDR2 FQGNSA. V was cut by 5 bases and J by 4 bases, with 18 bases left in between. The CDR3 contains 15 residues. The CDR3: CASSPKFRTPYEQYF. CDR3 bases: TGTGCCAGCAGCCCAAAGTTCAGGACCCCATACGAGCAGTACTTC.

The rearrangement joins TRBV5-4 to TRBJ2-3, with TRBD2 as a possible D gene (5 bases). V was clipped by 1 base and J by 11 bases, with 17 bases between them. The germline CDR1 and CDR2 sequences are SGHNT and YYREEE (reference sequence). The CDR3 runs to 14 residues. DNA for the CDR3: TGTGCCAGCAGCTTGAGGGAGCCCCTTGGCGGGCAGTATTTT. Amino acid sequence: CASSLREPLGGQYF.

This clone was counted a single time. The V gene is TRBV5-4, the J gene TRBJ1-1; maybe TRBD1 (6 bases). The CDR3 is made up of 14 amino acids. The V gene's germline CDR1 is SGHNT and CDR2 YYREEE (reference sequence). V lost 1 base and J 5 bases, leaving 12 bases between the germline ends. CDR3 in amino acids: CASSLLGGETEAFF. CDR3 bases: TGTGCCAGCAGCTTGTTGGGGGGCGAGACTGAAGCTTTCTTT. Variable domain in full (rest from reference TRBV5-4 and TRBJ1-1): ETGVTQSPTHLIKTRGQQVTLRCSSQSGHNTVSWYQQALGQGPQFIFQYYREEENGRGNFPPRFSGLQFPNYSSELNVNALELDDSALYLCASSLLGGETEAFFGQGTRLTVV.

The chain couples TRBV30 to TRBJ2-3; no definite D call. V lost 1 base, J lost 7 bases, and 6 bases lay in between. CDR1 GTSNPN and CDR2 SVGIG come from the germline V gene (reference sequence). This CDR3 contains 11 residues. The DNA for the CDR3 is TGTGCCTGGAGTGAAGTTAATACGCAGTATTTT. The encoded protein is CAWSEVNTQYF.

This rearrangement joins TRBV5-1 to TRBJ1-6, with D possibly being TRBD1 (5 bases). V lost 0 bases and J lost 0, with 19 bases in between. CDR3 length: 20 amino acids. CDR1 and CDR2 from the germline V gene are SGHRS and YFSETQ. CDR3 sequence reads: CASSLVQSSDMSSYNSPLHF. For the CDR3, the DNA is TGCGCCAGCAGCTTGGTCCAGAGTTCGGACATGAGCTCCTATAATTCACCCCTCCACTTT.

This sequence joins TRBV6-1 and TRBJ1-3; D is perhaps TRBD1 (6 bases). V lost 7 bases and J lost 9, with 7 bases in between. CDR3 length equals 10 residues. Germline V gives CDR1 MNHNS, CDR2 SASEGT. The CDR3 coding sequence is TGTGCCAGCAAGGGGGTCACCATATATTTT. This translates into CASKGVTIYF.

The rearrangement joins TRBV7-9 to TRBJ2-7; 12 bases map to TRBD1. The CDR3 covers 15 residues. V gave up 6 bases and J gave up 5 bases; unmatched junction bases: 8. Germline-derived CDR1 and CDR2 are SEHNR and FQNEAQ (reference sequence). The CDR3 region has the DNA TGTGCCAGCAGATATGGGACAGGGGGCTTAGACGAGCAGTACTTC. Protein sequence: CASRYGTGGLDEQYF.

The CDR3 DNA follows: TGTGCCATCAGCGAGACCAGAGGGCGGGAGACCCAGTACTTC. It specifies CAISETRGRETQYF. The chain links TRBV10-3 to TRBJ2-5, with TRBD2 as a possible D gene (5 bases). Germline V gene data show CDR1 as ENHRY and CDR2 as SYGVKD. V dropped 6 bases and J dropped 5 bases, with 16 bases sitting between them. The CDR3 spans 14 residues.

This clone has just one count. Other DNA sequences in this specimen translate into the identical CDR3. The J gene is TRBJ2-6, the V gene TRBV18, with unresolved D. Germline CDR1 KGHSH, CDR2 LQKENI. The CDR3 consists of 14 residues. V lost 3 bases and J lost 1, with 4 bases in between. In DNA form, the CDR3 reads TGTGCCAGCTCACCCAATTCTGGGGCCAACGTCCTGACTTTC. Its protein product is CASSPNSGANVLTF. The complete variable domain, with remaining parts taken from reference TRBV18 and TRBJ2-6, reads NAGVMQNPRHLVRRRGQEARLRCSPMKGHSHVYWYRQLPEEGLKFMVYLQKENIIDESGMPKERFSAEFPKEGPSILRIQQVVRGDSAAYFCASSPNSGANVLTFGAGSRLTVL.

The chain uses TRBV28 and TRBJ1-2; D is possibly TRBD1 (6 bases). Per the germline V gene, CDR1 is MDHEN and CDR2 is SYDVKM. V was cut by 8 bases and J by 2 bases, with 18 bases left in between. The CDR3 extends over 15 amino acids. The DNA for the CDR3 is TGTGCCAGCCTCTGGACAGATACTTCGAACTATGGCTACACCTTC. Its protein is CASLWTDTSNYGYTF.

The chain joins TRBV5-4 to TRBJ2-3; possibly TRBD1 for D (5 bases). The CDR3 has 16 residues. Germline-derived CDR1 and CDR2 are SGHNT and YYREEE (reference sequence). Trimming removed 0 bases at V and 4 bases at J, with 15 bases between. Written as DNA, the CDR3 is TGTGCCAGCAGCTTGGGGGGCGGCGGAAGCCCAGATACGCAGTATTTT. This encodes CASSLGGGGSPDTQYF.